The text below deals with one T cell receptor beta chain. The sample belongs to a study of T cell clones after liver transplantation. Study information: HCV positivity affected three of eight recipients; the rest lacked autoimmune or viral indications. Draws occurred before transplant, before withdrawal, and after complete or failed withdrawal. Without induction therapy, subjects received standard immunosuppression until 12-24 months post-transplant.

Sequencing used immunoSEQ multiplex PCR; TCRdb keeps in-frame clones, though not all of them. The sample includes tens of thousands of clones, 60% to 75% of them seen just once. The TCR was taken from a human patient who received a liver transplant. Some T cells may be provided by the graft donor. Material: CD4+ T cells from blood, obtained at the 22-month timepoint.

DNA for the CDR3: TGTGCCAGTAGTTCCTTCCGGGAAAACAATGAGCAGTTCTTC. As protein: CASSSFRENNEQFF. The chain is built from TRBV19 and TRBJ2-1; weak D call: TRBD2 (5 bases). Between the trimmed V and J ends, which lost 5 bases and 5 bases, there was a span of 13 bases. CDR1 is LNHDA, CDR2 SQIVND, per germline (reference sequence). The CDR3 is 14 residues long.